The present entry profiles one TCR beta chain with its context. The V end lost 3 bases, the J end lost 8 bases, and 13 bases lay between the germline ends. This CDR3 is 13 amino acids long. From germline, CDR1 is MNHNS and CDR2 SASEGT. This sample is part of a study of cytomegalovirus exposure and HLA in healthy donors. Study-wide background: From 150 million to 200 million T cells, an earlier analysis saw 117 million unique TCR beta sequences.

PCR involved 60 Vbeta and 13 Jbeta primers. Profiled with immunoSEQ multiplex PCR; TCRdb holds only in-frame clones, not every one. The table for this sample gives approximately 110,000 clones. The clonotype originates from a man aged 30 to 39 in good health and CMV-seronegative. V is TRBV6-1 and J is TRBJ1-2, with unresolved D. Sequencing was carried out using PBMCs. The CDR3 spells CASSDLGLLGYTF. DNA for the CDR3: TGTGCCAGCAGTGACCTTGGACTTCTCGGCTACACCTTC.